The 7 T cell receptor beta chains in this list originate from one sample, sequenced in a study of human T cells and chemical hapten exposure. TCRdb redid the calling of the RACE reads with MiXCR, one entry per CDR3 protein. The data contain around 160,000 distinct CDR3 sequences, roughly 15% of them singletons. Time point: patch test 1, 2 weeks after DPC sensitization. Stated treatment: therapeutic diphenylcyclopropenone sensitization with weekly scalp DPC. Source: whole blood, taken in connection with sensitization to the hapten diphenylcyclopropenone (DPC). The receptors were gathered from a woman in her 30s with alopecia areata. Some clones in this sample may be carry-over from other donors' samples.

This clonotype was counted a few times. The chain links TRBV7-2 to TRBJ2-1; no reliable D call. Trimming removed 5 bases from V and 15 bases from J, with 17 bases in between. CDR3 length: 12 residues. Germline CDR1 reads SGHTA; CDR2 reads FQGNSA. This CDR3 is CASSQQGLPPFF. CDR3 coding DNA: TGTGCCAGCAGCCAGCAAGGCTTGCCTCCGTTCTTC.

This sequence joins TRBV9 and TRBJ2-7; maybe TRBD1 (6 bases). Germline V gives CDR1 SGDLS, CDR2 YYNGEE. This CDR3 comprises 14 residues. With 4 bases removed from V and 2 bases from J, the gap between germline ends came to 13 bases. As DNA, the CDR3 is TGTGCCAGCAGCCCGGACAGTAATACCTACGAGCAGTACTTC. It encodes CASSPDSNTYEQYF.

V is TRBV12-3 or TRBV12-4 and J is TRBJ1-1, with D possibly TRBD1 on 5 matching bases. CDR3 length: 13 amino acids. V was shortened by 3 bases and J by 4 bases, with 9 bases between the two germline ends. The CDR3 DNA reads as TGTGCCAGCAGTTTGGGGGTAAGCACTGAAGCTTTCTTT. Its protein is CASSLGVSTEAFF.

There are a few counts of this clonotype. The chain has TRBV29-1 and TRBJ2-7, with D possibly matching TRBD1 (6 bases). Per germline, CDR1 SQVTM and CDR2 ANQGSEA. The length of the CDR3 is 12 residues. V lost 7 bases, J lost 5 bases, and 15 bases lay in between. Here the CDR3 DNA reads TGCAGCGCCACGGCACAGGGAAACGAGCAGTACTTC. It is translated as CSATAQGNEQYF.

In this sample, this clonotype turned up a few times. CDR3 bases: TGTGCCAGCAGTTTGTTCCCCCCGAACACTGAAGCTTTCTTT. As protein: CASSLFPPNTEAFF. The chain combines TRBV12-3 or TRBV12-4 with TRBJ1-1; D ambiguous. The V end lost 3 bases, the J end lost 1 base, and 9 bases lay between the germline ends. The CDR3 runs 14 residues.

This rearrangement joins TRBV20-1 to TRBJ1-2, with 10 nucleotides matching TRBD1. After removal of 6 bases from V and 6 bases from J, the junction contained 13 bases not matched to a gene. The length of the CDR3 is 15 residues. CDR1 is DFQATT, CDR2 SNEGSKA, per germline (reference sequence). This chain's CDR3 is CSATALTGGVDGYTF. DNA of the CDR3: TGCAGTGCAACCGCCCTGACAGGGGGCGTAGATGGCTACACCTTC.

The genes are TRBV6-1 and TRBJ1-1, with D possibly matching TRBD1 (5 bases). This CDR3 comprises 14 residues. V was pared by 6 bases and J by 0 bases, with 11 bases between. Per the germline V gene, CDR1 is MNHNS and CDR2 is SASEGT. Here the CDR3 DNA reads TGTGCCAGCAGCTGGCAGGGTTTGAACACTGAAGCTTTCTTT. Protein: CASSWQGLNTEAFF.